This is a list of T cell receptor beta chains from one sample in a study of patients and donors after allogeneic stem cell transplantation. Via MiXCR, TCRdb re-called the RT-PCR reads, giving one row per CDR3 protein. The sample lists about 96,000 distinct CDR3 sequences, about 48% occurring once. The sequencing sample was made of blood, either unsorted or a sorted T cell fraction (not recorded which). These TCRs come from a human donor who was either an allogeneic HSCT recipient or a stem cell or donor lymphocyte infusion donor (not recorded which). It is not recorded whose cells these are; they may come from a transplant donor. Both conserved end residues are part of each CDR3. The D gene is left open where the match is weak. Expanded clones are given a class, and other clones once, few, many or no size at all.

j_gene | v_gene | d_gene | abundance | CDR3nt | CDR3aa
TRBJ1-6 | TRBV30 | TRBD1 | NA | TGTGCCTGGAGTCGACAGGGCCCCACCCTCCACTTT | CAWSRQGPTLHF
TRBJ2-1 | TRBV27 | TRBD2 | NA | TGTGCCAGCACACTCATCCGGGAGGGCGTCTATGAGCAGTTCTTC | CASTLIREGVYEQFF
TRBJ1-5 | TRBV5-1 | NA | NA | TGCGCCAGCAGCCCGGACGGAGATAGCAATCAGCCCCAGCATTTT | CASSPDGDSNQPQHF
TRBJ1-2 | TRBV27 | NA | few | TGTGCCAGCAGTTTAGTTGGACCGGGAGGTGGTCCCAACTATGGCTACACCTTC | CASSLVGPGGGPNYGYTF
TRBJ1-1 | TRBV20-1 | NA | NA | TGCAGTGCACGGGACGGACGAACAATGAACACTGAAGCTTTCTTT | CSARDGRTMNTEAFF
TRBJ2-1 | TRBV24-1 | TRBD1 | NA | TGTGCCACCCAGGGACAGCACAATGAGCAGTTCTTC | CATQGQHNEQFF
TRBJ1-5 | TRBV4-3 | NA | few | TGCGCCAGCAGCCAAGAAACAGGGTTCAATCAGCCCCAGCATTTT | CASSQETGFNQPQHF
TRBJ2-4 | TRBV7-6 | NA | few | TGTGCCAGCAGCTTAGAGGGGGGGCCCAAAAACATTCAGTACTTC | CASSLEGGPKNIQYF
TRBJ2-7 | TRBV25-1 | NA | NA | TGTGCCAGCAGTGTACGGGGATACGAGCAGTACTTC | CASSVRGYEQYF
TRBJ1-2 | TRBV28 | TRBD1 | NA | TGTGCCAGCGTTCTTCAGGCGCAGGGGGCCAGCTACACCTTC | CASVLQAQGASYTF
TRBJ1-2 | TRBV3-1 | NA | NA | TGTGCCAGCAGCACATGGCAGGAAAACTATGGCTACACCTTC | CASSTWQENYGYTF
TRBJ1-1 | TRBV6-5 | NA | NA | TGTGCCAGCAGTTACATTTCGGCTTTCTTT | CASSYISAFF
TRBJ2-5 | TRBV7-2 | NA | NA | TGTGCCAGCAGCGCATGGGACGATGAGACCCAGTACTTC | CASSAWDDETQYF
TRBJ2-7 | TRBV20-1 | TRBD1 | NA | TGCAGTGCTGTCCGGGACAGGGTCTCCTACGAGCAGTACTTC | CSAVRDRVSYEQYF
TRBJ1-6 | TRBV27 | NA | few | TGTGCCAGCAGTCTAACAGAAAATTCACCCCTCCACTTT | CASSLTENSPLHF
TRBJ1-3 | TRBV12-3/TRBV12-4 | NA | few | TGTGCCGCGACAGGTCCCTCTGGAAACACCATATATTTT | CAATGPSGNTIYF
TRBJ2-2 | TRBV28 | TRBD2 | NA | TGTGCCAGCACCTCGACTAGCGGGCTACCATTAGGAACCGGGGAGCTGTTTTTT | CASTSTSGLPLGTGELFF
TRBJ1-3 | TRBV28 | NA | few | TGTGCCAGCAGTACCCCCCGAGGGGCACGCTCTGGAAACACCATATATTTT | CASSTPRGARSGNTIYF
TRBJ1-5 | TRBV6-2/TRBV6-3 | NA | NA | TGTGCCAGCAGTTCGACGGATCCAACTTGGGCCCAGCATTTT | CASSSTDPTWAQHF
TRBJ1-2 | TRBV20-1 | TRBD1 | NA | TGCAGTGCTCCCCGCCCCCCGACAGGGGGCTATGGCTACACCTTC | CSAPRPPTGGYGYTF
TRBJ2-7 | TRBV6-6 | NA | NA | TGTGCCAGCAGCCAGGCCGCGTCCTACGAGCAGTACTTC | CASSQAASYEQYF
TRBJ2-4 | TRBV28 | TRBD2 | NA | TGTGCCAGCAGAACCTTTAAGCGGGAAGGTGCCAAAAACATTCAGTACTTC | CASRTFKREGAKNIQYF
TRBJ1-1 | TRBV29-1 | NA | NA | TGCAGCGTTGTTATGAACACTGAAGCTTTCTTT | CSVVMNTEAFF
TRBJ1-5 | TRBV27 | NA | NA | TGTGCCAGCAGTTTATTTTCGCGGGGGGATCAGCCCCAGCATTTT | CASSLFSRGDQPQHF
TRBJ1-2 | TRBV6-5 | TRBD1 | NA | TGTGCCAGCAGTTACTCGAGTACAGGGGGTTATGGCTACACCTTC | CASSYSSTGGYGYTF
TRBJ1-1 | TRBV30 | NA | NA | TGTGCCTTAGACAGGTTCGGCACTGAAGCTTTCTTT | CALDRFGTEAFF
TRBJ1-1 | TRBV12-3/TRBV12-4 | NA | NA | TGTGCCAGCAGTTTAAGTACTTGGGGTGCCCCGGATGAAGCTTTCTTT | CASSLSTWGAPDEAFF
TRBJ2-5 | TRBV5-1 | TRBD2 | NA | TGCGCCAGCAGCTTGGGGGCCGGGAGGGCCTCTGAGACCCAGTACTTC | CASSLGAGRASETQYF
TRBJ1-2 | TRBV6-2/TRBV6-3 | NA | NA | TGTGCCAGCAGTTTCCGGGGAAATGGCTACACCTTC | CASSFRGNGYTF
TRBJ1-1 | TRBV9 | NA | NA | TGTGCCAGCAGCGTAGCCCGAGGGGGTAGTACTGAAGCTTTCTTT | CASSVARGGSTEAFF
TRBJ1-3 | TRBV7-9 | NA | few | TGTGCCAGCAGCTTAGACGGAAACACCATATATTTT | CASSLDGNTIYF
TRBJ1-5 | TRBV19 | NA | few | TGTGCCAGTAGTAGGGCGCGGGGAATACAAAGCAATCAGCCCCAGCATTTT | CASSRARGIQSNQPQHF
TRBJ1-1 | TRBV15 | NA | NA | TGTGCCACCCGGGGCGACCTGAACACTGAAGCTTTCTTT | CATRGDLNTEAFF
TRBJ2-7 | TRBV28 | TRBD2 | NA | TGTGCCAGCAGGGCTAGCGGGGTGACCTACGAGCAGTACTTC | CASRASGVTYEQYF
TRBJ1-2 | TRBV7-2 | NA | NA | TGTGCCAGCAGCTTAGGGTTGGCAGGTGGCTACACCTTC | CASSLGLAGGYTF
TRBJ2-3 | TRBV7-3 | NA | NA | TGTGCCAGCAGCCCTGGATACTTCCCCACAGATACGCAGTATTTT | CASSPGYFPTDTQYF
TRBJ1-2 | TRBV24-1 | TRBD1 | NA | TGTGCCACCAGTGATGGACAGGATATATATGGCTACACCTTC | CATSDGQDIYGYTF
TRBJ1-5 | TRBV28 | NA | few | TGTGCCAGCAGTTTCCCCCAGGGTTGGCAGCCCCAGCATTTT | CASSFPQGWQPQHF
TRBJ1-2 | TRBV7-2 | NA | NA | TGTGCCAGCAGCTTAGAGGCAGAGAGCTATGGCTACACCTTC | CASSLEAESYGYTF
TRBJ2-7 | TRBV4-2 | NA | NA | TGTGCCAGCAGCCAAGACCACGAGCAGTACTTC | CASSQDHEQYF
TRBJ1-1 | TRBV19 | TRBD1 | NA | TGTGCCAGTAGTCTCCCCGGACAGGGGGCCGCTGAAGCTTTCTTT | CASSLPGQGAAEAFF
TRBJ1-2 | TRBV20-1 | TRBD1 | few | TGCAGTGCTAGAGATAGGACAGGGGCGAGCGGCTACACCTTC | CSARDRTGASGYTF
TRBJ1-3 | TRBV28 | NA | NA | TGTGCCAGCAGATTCCAGGGTATCTCCGGAAACACCATATATTTT | CASRFQGISGNTIYF
TRBJ2-5 | TRBV29-1 | NA | NA | TGCAGCGTATCCTACGGGTACATAGCGGAAGAGACCCAGTACTTC | CSVSYGYIAEETQYF
TRBJ2-1 | TRBV6-2/TRBV6-3 | TRBD2 | NA | TGTGCCAGCAGCACCGGACTAGTCAATGAGCAGTTCTTC | CASSTGLVNEQFF
TRBJ2-3 | TRBV6-5 | NA | NA | TGTGCCAGCAGTTCTACAACAGATACGCAGTATTTT | CASSSTTDTQYF
TRBJ1-6 | TRBV4-3 | NA | NA | TGCGCCAGCAGCCAAGTGAGCGGGGGCGGCTGGAATTCACCCCTCCACTTT | CASSQVSGGGWNSPLHF
TRBJ1-1 | TRBV6-5 | NA | few | TGTGCCAGCAGTTACTCGTTATTCACAGGACACGTGAACACTGAAGCTTTCTTT | CASSYSLFTGHVNTEAFF
TRBJ1-5 | TRBV10-3 | NA | few | TGTGCCATCAGTGATACCTTTAATCAGCCCCAGCATTTT | CAISDTFNQPQHF
TRBJ1-5 | TRBV28 | NA | NA | TGTGCCAGCAGTTTCCTGACAGGTCCACAGCCCCAGCATTTT | CASSFLTGPQPQHF
TRBJ1-1 | TRBV28 | NA | few | TGTGCCAGCGGAGTTTATATATACAGACGAGGTACCAGATCGAACACTGAAGCTTTCTTT | CASGVYIYRRGTRSNTEAFF